This is a list of T cell receptor beta chains from one sample in a study of T cells in localized non-small cell lung cancer. TCRdb's table, derived via immunoSEQ multiplex PCR, lists solely in-frame clones and lacks some. The table lists tens of thousands of clones, around three quarters of them singletons. This sample comprised PBMCs, obtained before any cancer treatment. These receptors originate from a woman aged 40-69 years with stage II lung adenocarcinoma. CDR3s leave out the opening cysteine and the closing phenylalanine or tryptophan. The D gene is left open where the match is weak.

J gene | V gene | D gene | CDR3 protein
TRBJ1-5 | TRBV7-2 | NA | ASSLTVSNQPQH
TRBJ2-3 | TRBV7-3 | NA | ASSPDSLDTQY
TRBJ2-3 | TRBV18 | NA | ASSPGPQGTDTQY
TRBJ2-1 | TRBV19 | TRBD2 | ASSMGVWETSGGNEQF
TRBJ1-2 | TRBV7-9 | NA | ASSFTAGTYYGYT
TRBJ2-5 | TRBV6-5 | NA | ASSYGRRDQETQY
TRBJ2-4 | TRBV19 | NA | ASSAQGYLAKNIQY
TRBJ1-2 | TRBV7-2 | TRBD1 | ASSPRTGAGYT
TRBJ1-5 | TRBV28 | TRBD1 | ATYAGQGYQPQH
TRBJ2-5 | TRBV15 | NA | ATSRDLQETQY
TRBJ1-5 | TRBV6-6 | TRBD1 | ATTLTGRRSNQPQH
TRBJ2-1 | TRBV12-5 | NA | ASGPGKNYNEQF
TRBJ1-4 | TRBV9 | NA | ASSPQVQGEKLF
TRBJ1-1 | TRBV2 | NA | ASKDRSTEAF
TRBJ2-7 | TRBV7-2 | TRBD2 | ASSPMGLAYEQY
TRBJ1-1 | TRBV27 | NA | ASTGVNTEAF
TRBJ2-7 | TRBV7-9 | TRBD1 | ASSLGTGGADEQY
TRBJ2-5 | TRBV5-1 | NA | ASSADVGARETQY
TRBJ2-5 | TRBV7-3 | TRBD1 | ASSPSVTGSETQY
TRBJ1-6 | TRBV4-3 | NA | ASSQDASSYNSPLH
TRBJ2-3 | TRBV27 | TRBD1 | ASSSRTGVTDTQY
TRBJ1-5 | TRBV2 | TRBD1 | ATAGGQGNQPQH
TRBJ1-3 | TRBV6-1 | NA | ASSEREKGDTIY
TRBJ1-1 | TRBV6-5 | TRBD1 | ASSSDDRVRAF
TRBJ1-6 | TRBV2 | NA | ASSPSSSYNSPLH
TRBJ2-5 | TRBV5-1 | NA | ASRWGFQETQY
TRBJ2-7 | TRBV13 | TRBD2 | ASSSLPLAAAYEQY
TRBJ2-7 | TRBV28 | NA | ASSLGRQYEQC
TRBJ2-5 | TRBV28 | NA | ASSWRRETQY
TRBJ2-1 | TRBV11-3 | TRBD1 | ASSSRGQGEQF
TRBJ2-5 | TRBV11-2 | TRBD2 | ASSRGTTTETQY
TRBJ2-1 | TRBV18 | NA | ASSPSDSGGNEQF
TRBJ2-2 | TRBV18 | TRBD2 | ASSPLLSGRNTGELF
TRBJ2-7 | TRBV18 | TRBD2 | ASSPGTKDYEQY
TRBJ2-1 | TRBV5-6 | NA | ASSLAAGLSSYNEQF
TRBJ1-4 | TRBV29-1 | NA | SALLSGDNEKLF
TRBJ1-3 | TRBV7-8 | NA | ASSLGLQSSGNTIY
TRBJ1-4 | TRBV28 | NA | ASRDTATNEKLF
TRBJ2-2 | TRBV2 | TRBD1 | ASSLQQGASGELF
TRBJ1-4 | TRBV18 | NA | ASSPGGGDEKLF
TRBJ2-5 | TRBV5-1 | NA | ASSRGSEETQY
TRBJ2-3 | TRBV4-3 | NA | ASSQDSGVADTQY
TRBJ1-6 | TRBV28 | NA | ASGRGGYNSPLH
TRBJ1-5 | TRBV19 | TRBD1 | ASSIDNRGSNQPQH
TRBJ1-1 | TRBV18 | TRBD1 | ASSPRQGATRNTEAF